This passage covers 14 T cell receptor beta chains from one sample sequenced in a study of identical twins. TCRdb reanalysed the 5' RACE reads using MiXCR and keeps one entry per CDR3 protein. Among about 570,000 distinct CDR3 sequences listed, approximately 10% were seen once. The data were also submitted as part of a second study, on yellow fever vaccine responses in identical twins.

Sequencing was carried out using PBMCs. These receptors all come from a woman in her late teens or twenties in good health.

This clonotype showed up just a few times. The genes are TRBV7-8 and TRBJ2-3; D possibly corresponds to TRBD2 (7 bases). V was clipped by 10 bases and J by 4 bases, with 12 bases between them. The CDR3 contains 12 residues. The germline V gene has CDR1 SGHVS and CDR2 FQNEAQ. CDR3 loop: CATEGGADTQYF. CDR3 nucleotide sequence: TGTGCCACAGAAGGGGGGGCAGATACGCAGTATTTT. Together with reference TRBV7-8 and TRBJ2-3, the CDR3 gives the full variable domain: GAGVSQSPRYKVAKRGQDVALRCDPISGHVSLFWYQQALGQGPEFLTYFQNEAQLDKSGLPSDRFFAERPEGSVSTLKIQRTQQEDSAVYLCATEGGADTQYFGPGTRLTVL.

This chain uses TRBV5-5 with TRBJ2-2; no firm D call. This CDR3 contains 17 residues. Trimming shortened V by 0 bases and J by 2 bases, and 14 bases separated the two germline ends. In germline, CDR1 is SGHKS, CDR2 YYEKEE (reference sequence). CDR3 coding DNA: TGTGCCAGCAGCTTGGTCGGGTCGAGGTATAACACCGGGGAGCTGTTTTTT. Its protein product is CASSLVGSRYNTGELFF. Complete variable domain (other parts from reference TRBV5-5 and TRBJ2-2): DAGVTQSPTHLIKTRGQQVTLRCSPISGHKSVSWYQQVLGQGPQFIFQYYEKEERGRGNFPDRFSARQFPNYSSELNVNALLLGDSALYLCASSLVGSRYNTGELFFGEGSRLTVL.

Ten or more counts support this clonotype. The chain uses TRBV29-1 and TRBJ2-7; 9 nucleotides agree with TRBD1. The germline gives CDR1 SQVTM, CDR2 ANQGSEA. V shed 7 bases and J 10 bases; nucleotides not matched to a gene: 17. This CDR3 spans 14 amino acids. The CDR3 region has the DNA TGCAGCGCTCTTCCCCCTCCGGGACAGGGTTCACAGTACTTC. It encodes CSALPPPGQGSQYF.

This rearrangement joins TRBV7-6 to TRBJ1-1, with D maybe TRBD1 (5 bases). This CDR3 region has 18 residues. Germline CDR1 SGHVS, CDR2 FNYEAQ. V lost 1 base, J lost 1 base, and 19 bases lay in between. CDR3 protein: CASSLGWGRDPRNTEAFF. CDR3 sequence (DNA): TGTGCCAGCAGCTTAGGATGGGGTCGGGACCCCAGGAACACTGAAGCTTTCTTT.

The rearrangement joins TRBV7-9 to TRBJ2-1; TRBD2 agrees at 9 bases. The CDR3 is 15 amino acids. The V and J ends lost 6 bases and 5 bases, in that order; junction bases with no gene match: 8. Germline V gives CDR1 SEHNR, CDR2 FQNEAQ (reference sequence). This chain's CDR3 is CASSRRGGGNNEQFF. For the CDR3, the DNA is TGTGCCAGCAGTCGACGCGGGGGGGGGAACAATGAGCAGTTCTTC.

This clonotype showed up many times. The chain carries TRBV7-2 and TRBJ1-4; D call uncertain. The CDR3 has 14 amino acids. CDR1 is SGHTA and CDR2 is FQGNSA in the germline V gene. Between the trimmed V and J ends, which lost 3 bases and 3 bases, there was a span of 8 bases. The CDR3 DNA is TGTGCCAGCAGCTTTACACCCTCTAATGAAAAACTGTTTTTT. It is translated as CASSFTPSNEKLFF.

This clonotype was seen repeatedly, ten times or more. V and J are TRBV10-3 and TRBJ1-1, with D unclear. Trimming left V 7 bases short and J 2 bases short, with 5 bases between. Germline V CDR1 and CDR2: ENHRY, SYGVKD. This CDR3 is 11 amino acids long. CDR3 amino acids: CAINSNTEAFF. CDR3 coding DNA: TGTGCCATCAATAGTAACACTGAAGCTTTCTTT.

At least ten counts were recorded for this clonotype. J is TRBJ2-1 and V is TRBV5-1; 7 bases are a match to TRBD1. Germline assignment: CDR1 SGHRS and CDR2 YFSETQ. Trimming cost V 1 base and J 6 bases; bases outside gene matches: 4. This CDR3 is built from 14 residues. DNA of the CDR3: TGCGCCAGCAGCTTGTGGTCAGGGGGCAATGAGCAGTTCTTC. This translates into CASSLWSGGNEQFF.

The CDR3 protein is CASSPINPGTSGRQTQYF. The DNA for the CDR3 is TGTGCCAGCAGCCCGATAAATCCCGGGACTAGCGGGAGACAGACCCAGTACTTC. This chain connects TRBV9 to TRBJ2-5, with TRBD2 matching 14 bases. The V segment lost 4 bases and the J segment 6 bases; nucleotides outside the gene matches: 14. Germline CDR1 SGDLS, CDR2 YYNGEE. This CDR3 region has 18 residues.

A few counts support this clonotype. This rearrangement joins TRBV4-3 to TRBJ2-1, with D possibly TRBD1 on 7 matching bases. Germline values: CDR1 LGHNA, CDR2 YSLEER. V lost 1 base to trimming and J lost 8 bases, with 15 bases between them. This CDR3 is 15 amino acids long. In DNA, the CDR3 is TGCGCCAGCAGCCAAGTTTCTCCAGGGGGGTATGAGCAGTTCTTC. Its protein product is CASSQVSPGGYEQFF.

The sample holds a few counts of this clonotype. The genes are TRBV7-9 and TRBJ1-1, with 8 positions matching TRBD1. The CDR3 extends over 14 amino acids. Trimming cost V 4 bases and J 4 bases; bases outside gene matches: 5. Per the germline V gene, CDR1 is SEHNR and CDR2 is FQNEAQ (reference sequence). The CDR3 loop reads CASSSQGAGTEAFF. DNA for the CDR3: TGTGCCAGCAGCTCCCAGGGGGCTGGCACTGAAGCTTTCTTT.

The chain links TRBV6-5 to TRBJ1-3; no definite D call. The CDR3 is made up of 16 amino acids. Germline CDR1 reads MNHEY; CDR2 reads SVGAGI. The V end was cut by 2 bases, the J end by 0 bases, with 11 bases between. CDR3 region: CASSYGRVTSGNTIYF. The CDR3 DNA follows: TGTGCCAGCAGTTACGGGAGGGTGACCTCTGGAAACACCATATATTTT.

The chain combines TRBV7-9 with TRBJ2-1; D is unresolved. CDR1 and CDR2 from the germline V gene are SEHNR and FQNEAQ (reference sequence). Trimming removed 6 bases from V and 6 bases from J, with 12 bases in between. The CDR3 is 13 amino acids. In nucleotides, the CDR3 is TGTGCCAGCAGTCCAGGCGTTCGCAATGAGCAGTTCTTC. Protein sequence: CASSPGVRNEQFF.

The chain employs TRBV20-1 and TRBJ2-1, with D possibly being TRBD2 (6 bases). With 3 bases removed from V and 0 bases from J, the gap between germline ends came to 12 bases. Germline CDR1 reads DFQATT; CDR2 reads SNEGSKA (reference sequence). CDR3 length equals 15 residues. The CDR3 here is CSARSGDSSYNEQFF. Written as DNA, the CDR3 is TGCAGTGCTAGGTCCGGGGACTCCTCCTACAATGAGCAGTTCTTC.